One and the same sample provided the 22 T cell receptor beta chains below, sequenced in a study of cytomegalovirus exposure and HLA in healthy donors. Profiling relied on immunoSEQ multiplex PCR, and the TCRdb table lists in-frame clones only, not all of them. The data hold 55,000 to 75,000 clones, with roughly 94% observed a single time. Source material: PBMCs. Receptor source: a man aged 18 to 29 in good health and CMV-seropositive.

The rearrangement joins TRBV5-1 to TRBJ2-7; a possible D gene is TRBD2 (5 bases). Trimming took 4 bases from V and 6 from J, leaving 17 bases between them. The length of the CDR3 is 14 residues. Germline values: CDR1 SGHRS, CDR2 YFSETQ. CDR3 DNA sequence: TGCGCCAGCAGCGCCAGCGGAGTCAGTGGCGAGCAGTACTTC. Protein: CASSASGVSGEQYF.

This clone was recorded once. The CDR3 region is CASSTQNRGAQPQHF. Written as DNA, the CDR3 is TGTGCCAGTAGTACCCAAAACAGGGGAGCTCAGCCCCAGCATTTT. The chain has TRBV19 and TRBJ1-5, with 7 bases that match TRBD1. CDR1 LNHDA and CDR2 SQIVND come from the germline V gene (reference sequence). V trimming: 4 bases; J trimming: 6 bases; junction bases outside the gene matches: 9. The CDR3 runs 15 residues. The full variable domain, its missing parts supplied by reference TRBV19 and TRBJ1-5, is DGGITQSPKYLFRKEGQNVTLSCEQNLNHDAMYWYRQDPGQGLRLIYYSQIVNDFQKGDIAEGYSVSREKKESFPLTVTSAQKNPTAFYLCASSTQNRGAQPQHFGDGTRLSIL.

The CDR3 protein is CASSKEGRQGISEAFF. The CDR3 DNA reads as TGTGCCAGCAGCAAAGAAGGTAGGCAGGGGATATCTGAAGCTTTCTTT. The chain joins TRBV21-1 to TRBJ1-1; the DNA was not used to check the table's D call, TRBD1. TRBV21-1 is reported as a pseudogene. This CDR3 spans 16 amino acids.

This chain joins TRBV4-1 and TRBJ2-2; the match to TRBD2 covers 8 bases. The CDR3 consists of 16 residues. The germline CDR1 and CDR2 sequences are MGHRA and YSYEKL. With 2 bases clipped from V and 1 base from J, the junction kept 3 bases outside the gene matches. The CDR3 sequence is CASSQMAGGNTGELFF. The CDR3 DNA is TGCGCCAGCAGCCAAATGGCGGGAGGGAACACCGGGGAGCTGTTTTTT.

The chain recombines TRBV11-2 with TRBJ2-1, with a possible D match to TRBD2 (6 bases). Trimming removed 3 bases at V and 5 bases at J, with 14 bases between. The length of the CDR3 is 15 residues. Germline CDR1 and CDR2: SGHAT and FQNNGV. In DNA form, the CDR3 reads TGTGCCAGCAGCTTTACCGGGAGACTGAACAATGAGCAGTTCTTC. The encoded protein is CASSFTGRLNNEQFF. Full variable domain (rest looked up from reference TRBV11-2 and TRBJ2-1): EAGVAQSPRYKIIEKRQSVAFWCNPISGHATLYWYQQILGQGPKLLIQFQNNGVVDDSQLPKDRFSAERLKGVDSTLKIQPAKLEDSAVYLCASSFTGRLNNEQFFGPGTRLTVL.

V is TRBV28 and J is TRBJ2-1, with TRBD2 identical over 8 bases. The length of the CDR3 is 15 residues. V dropped 6 bases and J dropped 7; count of bases not matched to a gene: 11. CDR1 and CDR2 from the germline V gene are MDHEN and SYDVKM. CDR3 region: CASSQTSESGNEQFF. The CDR3 nucleotides are TGTGCCAGCAGCCAGACTAGCGAATCAGGGAATGAGCAGTTCTTC.

This chain uses TRBV5-1 with TRBJ2-1; a weak D match, TRBD2 (6 bases). The CDR3 is 20 amino acids. Trimming took 0 bases from V and 2 from J, leaving 24 bases between them. Germline V lookup: CDR1 SGHRS, CDR2 YFSETQ. This chain's CDR3 is CASSLADLGEGGFPYNEQFF. The CDR3 DNA reads as TGCGCCAGCAGCTTGGCCGACCTCGGAGAGGGAGGATTCCCCTACAATGAGCAGTTCTTC.

This sequence joins TRBV4-1 and TRBJ2-2, with TRBD2 identical over 8 bases. The CDR3 length is 16 residues. Germline CDR1 and CDR2: MGHRA and YSYEKL. V lost 1 base and J lost 2; bases outside the gene matches: 3. The CDR3 region is CASSQGTSGNTGELFF. The CDR3 nucleotides read TGCGCCAGCAGCCAAGGAACTAGCGGCAACACCGGGGAGCTGTTTTTT.

The CDR3 nucleotides are TGTGCCAGCAGCTTAGTCTCGGTAGATACGCAGTATTTT. It codes for CASSLVSVDTQYF. The chain is built from TRBV11-3 and TRBJ2-3; D remains ambiguous. CDR3 length: 13 amino acids. V was trimmed by 1 base and J by 5 bases, leaving 7 bases between them. Germline-derived CDR1 and CDR2 are SGHNT and YENEEA.

This clone appeared a few times. J is TRBJ2-7 and V is TRBV6-1; 10 bases are shared with TRBD2. The CDR3 has 17 residues. CDR1 is MNHNS and CDR2 is SASEGT in the germline V gene. The ends lost 2 bases at V and 2 bases at J; junction bases unmatched: 9. CDR3 sequence (DNA): TGTGCCAGCAGTGAAAGGAGGCTAGCGGGGGCGACCTACGAGCAGTACTTC. It codes for CASSERRLAGATYEQYF.

The chain links TRBV13 to TRBJ2-7, with D possibly matching TRBD2 (5 bases). CDR1 PRHDT and CDR2 FYEKMQ come from the germline V gene (reference sequence). The length of the CDR3 is 14 residues. Trimming took 2 bases from V and 7 from J, leaving 15 bases between them. This CDR3 reads CASSLQRPTREQYF. The CDR3, as DNA: TGTGCCAGCAGCTTACAGCGGCCCACTCGTGAGCAGTACTTC.

The chain carries TRBV15 and TRBJ2-1, with 7 bases identical to TRBD1. V shed 0 bases, J shed 5 bases, and the junction held 16 bases outside the gene matches. Germline assignment: CDR1 LNHNV and CDR2 YYDKDF (reference sequence). The CDR3 spans 19 residues. This chain's CDR3 is CATSRDLQLFGTAHNEQFF. CDR3 bases: TGTGCCACCAGCAGAGATCTGCAGCTGTTCGGGACAGCTCACAATGAGCAGTTCTTC.

The chain couples TRBV27 to TRBJ1-4; D remains unclear. V lost 1 base and J 11 bases, leaving 14 bases between the germline ends. CDR3 length: 14 residues. In germline, CDR1 is MNHEY, CDR2 SMNVEV (reference sequence). The CDR3 loop reads CASSLWGGSEKLFF. The CDR3, as DNA: TGTGCCAGCAGTTTATGGGGAGGGAGCGAGAAACTGTTTTTT.

This chain links TRBV7-9 with TRBJ1-5, with 11 bases lining up with TRBD1. The CDR3 spans 15 residues. With V trimmed by 5 bases and J by 4 bases, 4 bases remained unmatched. CDR1 is SEHNR, CDR2 FQNEAQ, per germline (reference sequence). The CDR3 protein is CASSPGQGANQPQHF. Here the CDR3 DNA reads TGTGCCAGCAGCCCCGGACAGGGGGCTAATCAGCCCCAGCATTTT.

This chain joins TRBV2 and TRBJ1-2, with a weak D call TRBD1 (5 bases). Trimming shortened V by 6 bases and J by 5 bases, and 16 bases separated the two germline ends. The CDR3 length is 14 residues. Germline CDR1 SNHLY, CDR2 FYNNEI. The CDR3 sequence is CASRAGRDEYGYTF. The CDR3 DNA is TGTGCCAGCAGGGCGGGACGGGATGAATATGGCTACACCTTC.

V gene TRBV4-1 combines with J gene TRBJ2-1; a weak D match, TRBD1 (5 bases). The V and J ends lost 4 bases and 7 bases respectively, with 8 bases between them. Looked up from germline, CDR1 is MGHRA and CDR2 is YSYEKL. This CDR3 has 12 amino acids. DNA of the CDR3: TGCGCCAGCAGCCTGGGGCGGAATGAGCAGTTCTTC. Its protein is CASSLGRNEQFF.

This chain connects TRBV18 to TRBJ2-7; D perhaps matches TRBD2 (5 bases). V was shortened by 2 bases and J by 5 bases, with 19 bases between the two germline ends. This CDR3 comprises 16 residues. Per the germline V gene, CDR1 is KGHSH and CDR2 is LQKENI. CDR3 DNA sequence: TGTGCCAGCTCACCAGGTTTATCGGGGTTCGAGGACGAGCAGTACTTC. This gives the protein CASSPGLSGFEDEQYF.

The chain combines TRBV11-3 with TRBJ2-5; 9 positions match TRBD1. CDR1 is SGHNT, CDR2 YENEEA, per germline. V lost 1 base, J lost 5 bases, and 8 bases stayed unmatched. This CDR3 is 16 amino acids long. The CDR3, as DNA: TGTGCCAGCAGCTTAGGGACGGGGACAGGGATGGAGACCCAGTACTTC. It specifies CASSLGTGTGMETQYF.

The CDR3 coding sequence is TGTGCTAGTGGTTTGGGAGCCTACGACTATGGCTACACCTTC. It is translated as CASGLGAYDYGYTF. The rearrangement uses TRBV12-5 and TRBJ1-2; D gene ambiguous. Germline V gene sequence: CDR1 LGHNT, CDR2 FRNRAP. V gave up 1 base and J gave up 3 bases, with 9 bases separating them. The CDR3 has 14 amino acids.

The chain links TRBV6-5 to TRBJ2-1; the match to TRBD2 covers 9 bases. After removal of 0 bases from V and 10 bases from J, the junction contained 7 bases not matched to a gene. This CDR3 contains 15 residues. Germline V CDR1 and CDR2: MNHEY, SVGAGI. CDR3 bases: TGTGCCAGCAGTTACTCGGCGGGAGGGCCTGGGGAGCAGTTCTTC. Translation gives CASSYSAGGPGEQFF.

The chain is built from TRBV11-2 and TRBJ1-1; 10 nucleotides agree with TRBD1. V lost 5 bases to trimming and J lost 5 bases; unmatched junction nucleotides: 5. This CDR3 region has 14 residues. The germline V gene has CDR1 SGHAT and CDR2 FQNNGV. CDR3 DNA sequence: TGTGCCAGCAGCCCGACAGGGGGCTATACTGAAGCTTTCTTT. Translated, it gives CASSPTGGYTEAFF.

This sequence joins TRBV18 and TRBJ2-7, with 9 bases that match TRBD1. J lost 3 bases, V lost 1 base, and 1 base had no gene match. The CDR3 totals 14 residues. Germline CDR1 KGHSH, CDR2 LQKENI. CDR3 sequence: CASSPRDRDYEQYF. CDR3 sequence (DNA): TGTGCCAGCTCACCACGGGACAGGGACTACGAGCAGTACTTC. The full variable domain, completed using reference TRBV18 and TRBJ2-7, is NAGVMQNPRHLVRRRGQEARLRCSPMKGHSHVYWYRQLPEEGLKFMVYLQKENIIDESGMPKERFSAEFPKEGPSILRIQQVVRGDSAAYFCASSPRDRDYEQYFGPGTRLTVT.